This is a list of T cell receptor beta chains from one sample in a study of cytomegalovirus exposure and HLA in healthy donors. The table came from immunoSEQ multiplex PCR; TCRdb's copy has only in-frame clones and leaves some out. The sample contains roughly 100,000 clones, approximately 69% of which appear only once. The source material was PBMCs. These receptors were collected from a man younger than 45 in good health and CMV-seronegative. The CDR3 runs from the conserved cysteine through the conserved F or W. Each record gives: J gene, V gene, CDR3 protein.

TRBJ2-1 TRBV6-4 CASSGVGLAYFSGNEQFF
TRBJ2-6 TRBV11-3 CASSSSGYGANVLTF
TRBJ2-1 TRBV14 CASSRGWGLGSGTNNEQFF
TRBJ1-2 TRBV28 CASRRQGAVYGYTF
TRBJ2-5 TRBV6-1 CASRTSGRETQYF
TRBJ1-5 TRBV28 CASSLKANQPQHF
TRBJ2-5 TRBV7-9 CASSLGTVNQETQYF
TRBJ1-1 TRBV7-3 CASSMTTELEAFF
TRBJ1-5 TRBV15 CATSRDRTGRQPQHF
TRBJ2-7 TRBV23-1 CQIDEQYF
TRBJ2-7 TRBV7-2 CASRQGTGGTYEQYF
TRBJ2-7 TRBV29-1 CSVGDRGVYEQYF